These 11 T cell receptor beta chains originate from one sample sequenced in a study of T-cell reconstitution after alpha-beta-depleted transplantation in children (dated by TCRdb to 2016 to 2018). This sample's treatment or condition label indicates: allogeneic hematopoietic cell transplantation with graft depleted of TCRalphabeta T cells and CD19 B cells. Library method: PCR. The instrument given in TCRdb is Illumina HiSeq 2500. Molecular barcoding was employed in the preparation of TCR libraries, with unique molecular identifiers being used to normalize TCRbeta repertoire quantification. TCRdb reran the public reads through fastp at Q25 and MiXCR, keeping productive beta chains. Each entry is one CDR3 protein sequence, shown with its most common DNA and genes. The sample table holds some 78,000 distinct CDR3 sequences, of which about 14% were seen once. 25% to 35% of the sample is in the top ten clones.

This material consisted of PBMCs, mostly from graft donor cells, taken 180 days after TCRalphabeta/CD19-depleted stem cell transplant. The receptor set was obtained from a male patient between 2 and 10 years old who had a stem cell transplant for acute lymphoblastic leukemia, so the T cells may come from the graft donor.

There are a few counts of this clonotype. The chain carries TRBV10-3 and TRBJ1-5, with D hard to call. Per the germline V gene, CDR1 is ENHRY and CDR2 is SYGVKD. V shed 8 bases and J shed 7 bases, with 12 bases lying between them. The CDR3 covers 12 residues. The CDR3 DNA follows: TGTGCCATCGGAGAGCGAGCCCAGCCCCAGCATTTT. Protein product: CAIGERAQPQHF.

This clonotype was found a few times. The chain carries TRBV12-3 or TRBV12-4 and TRBJ1-4; D remains ambiguous. The CDR3 loop spans 14 amino acids. V dropped 3 bases and J dropped 7 bases, with 12 bases sitting between them. The CDR3 DNA sequence: TGTGCCAGCAGTTTTTCGGTAATAGGTGAAAAACTGTTTTTT. It specifies CASSFSVIGEKLFF.

The V and J genes are TRBV20-1 and TRBJ2-7; possibly TRBD1 or TRBD2 for D (6 bases each). From germline, CDR1 is DFQATT and CDR2 SNEGSKA (reference sequence). V gave up 6 bases and J gave up 3 bases, with 12 bases separating them. The length of the CDR3 is 12 residues. The CDR3 sequence is CSAEGGDYEQYF. The DNA for the CDR3 is TGCAGTGCCGAGGGGGGAGACTACGAGCAGTACTTC.

In this sample, this clonotype turned up many times. The chain employs TRBV5-5 and TRBJ2-3; possible D gene TRBD2, 5 bases. Germline CDR1 reads SGHKS; CDR2 reads YYEKEE (reference sequence). The CDR3 contains 11 residues. With 0 bases removed from V and 13 bases from J, the gap between germline ends came to 9 bases. The CDR3 nucleotides are TGTGCCAGCAGCTTGGTGGCCGGGGAGTATTTT. Translating it yields CASSLVAGEYF.

The V call is TRBV20-1, the J call TRBJ1-1, with D unresolved. CDR1 is DFQATT and CDR2 is SNEGSKA in the germline V gene (reference sequence). Trimming left V 6 bases short and J 4 bases short, with 12 bases between. This CDR3 comprises 12 residues. The CDR3 nucleotides are TGCAGTGCCCGGGCCCCTCGCACTGAAGCTTTCTTT. Protein: CSARAPRTEAFF.

The V call is TRBV27, the J call TRBJ2-1; D unresolved. The germline V and J ends were trimmed by 1 base and 4 bases, with 8 bases remaining between them. Germline V gene data show CDR1 as MNHEY and CDR2 as SMNVEV (reference sequence). The CDR3 consists of 14 residues. In nucleotides, the CDR3 is TGTGCCAGCAGTTTATACGGGCCATACAATGAGCAGTTCTTC. This translates into CASSLYGPYNEQFF.

The chain's CDR3 is CASSYFGLFARAVQETQYF. CDR3 DNA: TGTGCCAGCAGTTACTTCGGACTGTTCGCCCGGGCAGTCCAAGAGACCCAGTACTTC. This chain joins TRBV6-2 or TRBV6-3 and TRBJ2-5; maybe TRBD2 (5 bases). This CDR3 has 19 amino acids. CDR1 is MNHEY and CDR2 is SVGEGT in the germline V gene. V lost 1 base and J 1 base, leaving 22 bases between the germline ends.

The sample holds many counts of this clonotype. J is TRBJ1-4 and V is TRBV7-8, with 7 positions matching TRBD1. CDR1 is SGHVS and CDR2 is FQNEAQ in the germline V gene. Trimming cost V 5 bases and J 2 bases; bases outside gene matches: 8. The length of the CDR3 is 16 residues. As DNA, the CDR3 is TGTGCCAGCAGCCGAACCAAGGGGGCGACTAATGAAAAACTGTTTTTT. Its translation: CASSRTKGATNEKLFF.

The V call is TRBV15, the J call TRBJ2-5; 8 bases are shared with TRBD1. The germline V gene encodes CDR1 LNHNV and CDR2 YYDKDF (reference sequence). This CDR3 has 14 amino acids. J lost 3 bases, V lost 5 bases, and 5 bases had no gene match. The CDR3 bases are TGTGCCACCAGCTTCAGGGGGCGCGAAGAGACCCAGTACTTC. Protein product: CATSFRGREETQYF.

This clonotype has a single count. This chain links TRBV20-1 with TRBJ1-5; D unclear. There are 12 residues in the CDR3. CDR1 is DFQATT, CDR2 SNEGSKA, per germline (reference sequence). V shed 3 bases and J shed 4 bases, with 7 bases lying between them. CDR3: CSASSGNQPQHF. The CDR3 DNA reads as TGCAGTGCTAGTTCGGGGAATCAGCCCCAGCATTTT.

This clonotype was detected only a few times. The chain carries TRBV7-7 and TRBJ1-3, with no clear D. The ends were cut back, 6 bases at V and 3 bases at J, with 12 bases in the middle. Looked up from germline, CDR1 is SSHAT and CDR2 is FNYEAQ (reference sequence). This CDR3 is built from 14 residues. In nucleotides, the CDR3 is TGTGCCAGCAGTTCCGCCCCGCATGGAAACACCATATATTTT. This translates into CASSSAPHGNTIYF. Complete variable domain (other parts from reference TRBV7-7 and TRBJ1-3): GAGVSQSPRYKVTKRGQDVTLRCDPISSHATLYWYQQALGQGPEFLTYFNYEAQPDKSGLPSDRFSAERPEGSISTLTIQRTEQRDSAMYRCASSSAPHGNTIYFGEGSWLTVV.